This is a list of T cell receptor beta chains from one sample in a study of human T cells and chemical hapten exposure. TCRdb re-called the RACE reads through MiXCR, storing one row per CDR3 protein. The sample records approximately 160,000 distinct CDR3 sequences, roughly a quarter being singletons. This sample comprised whole blood, obtained in connection with sensitization to the hapten diphenylcyclopropenone (DPC). The receptors were gathered from a woman between 18 and 29 years old with alopecia areata. Some clones in this sample may be carry-over from other donors' samples. CDR3s include the opening cysteine and the closing phenylalanine or tryptophan. The order of the fields is V gene, J gene, D gene, CDR3 protein. The D gene is left open where the match is weak.

>TRBV18|TRBJ2-5|NA
CASSPPGLEETQYF
>TRBV29-1|TRBJ1-1|NA
CSVGQAEAFF
>TRBV27|TRBJ1-2|NA
CASSPRGYGYTF
>TRBV7-3|TRBJ2-6|NA
CASSLFGTGANVLTF
>TRBV7-9|TRBJ1-2|TRBD1
CASSKMTGGNGYTF
>TRBV29-1|TRBJ1-1|NA
CSGRGANTEAFF
>TRBV4-1|TRBJ2-5|TRBD2
CASSFGLAGIQETQYF
>TRBV5-5|TRBJ2-2|NA
CASSFSRAGELFF
>TRBV10-3|TRBJ2-5|NA
CAISESEEDQETQYF
>TRBV20-1|TRBJ1-4|TRBD1
CSARAGGYEKLFF
>TRBV7-2|TRBJ1-2|TRBD1
CASSPRRQGLRSYGYTF
>TRBV4-1|TRBJ1-1|TRBD1
CASSQDPPGGIAEAFF
>TRBV29-1|TRBJ2-2|TRBD1
CSAGTGTAGELFF
>TRBV7-2|TRBJ1-5|TRBD1
CASSSRTGDQPQHF
>TRBV7-9|TRBJ1-1|TRBD1
CASSSGTGVVNTEAFF
>TRBV24-1|TRBJ2-2|NA
CATMGLTPGELFF
>TRBV4-1|TRBJ1-5|NA
CASSQPGGLYQPQHF
>TRBV2|TRBJ2-1|NA
CASIRGSSYNEQFF
>TRBV25-1|TRBJ1-5|NA
CASSEYVGDQPQHF
>TRBV6-6|TRBJ2-2|NA
CASSVYRIQAGELFF
>TRBV4-1|TRBJ2-3|NA
CASSQDSPTDTQYF
>TRBV25-1|TRBJ2-7|NA
CASSGTDSPYEQYF
>TRBV9|TRBJ1-4|TRBD1
CASSGRTGGNEKLFF
>TRBV6-1|TRBJ2-7|TRBD2
CASSVREGPYEQYF
>TRBV29-1|TRBJ2-7|NA
CSVVGANEQYF
>TRBV4-1|TRBJ2-7|TRBD1
CASSWDSGTGKNEQYF
>TRBV15|TRBJ2-7|TRBD2
CATRGGGPLSGSREQYF
>TRBV20-1|TRBJ2-7|TRBD2
CSARVGAGGSYEQYF
>TRBV4-1|TRBJ2-1|NA
CASSPLYGGEQFF
>TRBV4-1|TRBJ2-3|TRBD2
CASSQGGGIDTQYF
>TRBV5-4|TRBJ2-3|NA
CASSLPSRGSDTQYF
>TRBV27|TRBJ1-4|NA
CASSRTAGNEKLFF
>TRBV29-1|TRBJ1-1|NA
CSVKGPNTEAFF
>TRBV10-3|TRBJ1-5|TRBD1
CAISDSTGGNQPQHF
>TRBV7-8|TRBJ2-1|TRBD2
CASRSGETSAFDEQFF
>TRBV27|TRBJ2-1|NA
CASSPQTANNEQFF
>TRBV2|TRBJ2-2|TRBD1
CASMKDPTGATGELFF
>TRBV5-5|TRBJ2-1|NA
CASSVASNEQFF
>TRBV20-1|TRBJ2-7|TRBD2
CSARAPWSSGSGQYF
>TRBV30|TRBJ1-2|NA
CAWSVSGFYGYTF
>TRBV5-1|TRBJ2-1|NA
CASSLGRKTYNEQFF
>TRBV15|TRBJ2-2|TRBD1
CATSTWTGGRGEELFF
>TRBV7-8|TRBJ1-1|NA
CASSLGAADTEAFF
>TRBV12-3/TRBV12-4|TRBJ2-5|TRBD1
CASSVDRGQTQYF
>TRBV5-6|TRBJ2-5|NA
CASSLLGGETQYF
>TRBV6-2/TRBV6-3|TRBJ1-5|NA
CASSPPPGGFYSNQPQHF
>TRBV20-1|TRBJ1-1|NA
CSAHRVPGNSTEAFF
>TRBV9|TRBJ2-1|TRBD2
CASSELAGDSYNEQFF
>TRBV7-3|TRBJ1-1|NA
CASSLSPGGTEAFF
>TRBV6-5|TRBJ2-2|NA
CASSSRISHTGELFF
>TRBV18|TRBJ1-1|NA
CASSPGRGDIYTEAFF
>TRBV9|TRBJ2-3|NA
CASSAAVPGTPSTDTQYF
>TRBV29-1|TRBJ2-3|NA
CSVEMGPTDTQYF
>TRBV3-1|TRBJ2-5|NA
CASSQDRAAMRTQETQYF
>TRBV7-2|TRBJ2-7|TRBD2
CASSLWRGSYEQYF